These 21 T cell receptor beta chains originate from one sample sequenced in a study of CXCR3-negative and CXCR3-positive naive CD8 T cells. The antigens of these receptors remain unknown. Broader study findings: CXCR3-positive naive cells had TRB CDR3s that were more hydrophobic than CXCR3-negative naive cells had.

In preparing the TRB cDNA libraries, 5' RACE with UMI labels was used. Reanalyzing the 5' RACE reads, TCRdb keeps one entry per CDR3 protein, without DNA. The table for this sample gives under 150,000 distinct CDR3 sequences. The sample was naive CXCR3+ CD8+ T cells from blood. Subset indicated: CD45RO-CCR7+CD27+CD95- naive CD8+ T cells expressing CXCR3 (TNR3+). The receptor source for this set is a human donor in good health. Some clones in this sample may be carry-over from other donors' samples.

CDR3 region: CASSRIHRDGYTF. J is TRBJ1-2 and V is TRBV7-2; TCRdb's assignment of TRBD1 cannot be checked, as there is no DNA. The CDR3 covers 13 residues. Germline V gene data show CDR1 as SGHTA and CDR2 as FQGNSA.

CDR3 sequence reads: CASSGWGQSNTEAFF. This chain connects TRBV27 to TRBJ1-1; TCRdb picks TRBD1, but there is no DNA to check that call. CDR3 length: 15 residues. Germline lookup yields CDR1 MNHEY and CDR2 SMNVEV (reference sequence).

The chain combines TRBV15 with TRBJ2-3. The germline V gene encodes CDR1 LNHNV and CDR2 YYDKDF (reference sequence). This CDR3 is 15 amino acids long. CDR3 region: CATSRDRASADTQYF.

The rearrangement uses TRBV23-1 and TRBJ2-1; TCRdb proposes TRBD2, but this gene call is untestable without DNA. TRBV23-1 is filed as an ORF, its function uncertain. This CDR3 has 15 residues. This chain's CDR3 is CAGRVTLAGNNEQFF.

The chain joins TRBV7-9 to TRBJ2-1; the D call from TCRdb, TRBD1, cannot be confirmed without DNA. The CDR3 is 15 residues long. Germline V CDR1 and CDR2: SEHNR, FQNEAQ (reference sequence). CDR3 residues: CASRATGTGHNEQFF. Combining the CDR3 with reference TRBV7-9 and TRBJ2-1 gives the whole variable domain DTGVSQNPRHKITKRGQNVTFRCDPISEHNRLYWYRQTLGQGPEFLTYFQNEAQLEKSRLLSDRFSAERPKGSFSTLEIQRTEQGDSAMYLCASRATGTGHNEQFFGPGTRLTVL.

CDR3 residues: CSVEKDTYFQETQYF. This chain connects TRBV29-1 to TRBJ2-5; the TCRdb call, TRBD1, lacks DNA for checking. This CDR3 region has 15 residues. The germline CDR1 and CDR2 sequences are SQVTM and ANQGSEA.

The V and J genes are TRBV20-1 and TRBJ1-1; as DNA is missing, the TRBD1 call by TCRdb cannot be tested. The germline CDR1 and CDR2 sequences are DFQATT and SNEGSKA (reference sequence). The CDR3 totals 11 residues. Here the CDR3 reads CSARGSLEAFF.

The V and J genes are TRBV7-9 and TRBJ1-1. The length of the CDR3 is 15 residues. The germline CDR1 and CDR2 sequences are SEHNR and FQNEAQ (reference sequence). CDR3: CASSKGRGLGTEAFF. Drawing the rest from reference TRBV7-9 and TRBJ1-1, the complete variable domain is DTGVSQNPRHKITKRGQNVTFRCDPISEHNRLYWYRQTLGQGPEFLTYFQNEAQLEKSRLLSDRFSAERPKGSFSTLEIQRTEQGDSAMYLCASSKGRGLGTEAFFGQGTRLTVV.

The chain is built from TRBV7-9 and TRBJ2-1; TCRdb selects TRBD2, and the lack of DNA leaves this call unchecked. CDR3 size: 18 residues. The germline gives CDR1 SEHNR, CDR2 FQNEAQ (reference sequence). CDR3 sequence: CASSSRPISGRAYNEQFF.

The CDR3 is CASSSGLAGVSWGEQFF. The chain uses TRBV7-9 and TRBJ2-1; the TCRdb D gene call, TRBD2, has no DNA to confirm it. CDR3 length equals 17 residues. The germline V gene encodes CDR1 SEHNR and CDR2 FQNEAQ (reference sequence).

The chain uses TRBV7-6 and TRBJ2-3. CDR1 is SGHVS, CDR2 FNYEAQ, per germline. There are 15 residues in the CDR3. CDR3 region: CASSLTWASTDTQYF.

The chain links TRBV12-3 or TRBV12-4 to TRBJ2-1; no DNA is available, so the TRBD1 call from TCRdb remains unchecked. The CDR3 has 16 residues. This CDR3 is CASSLFLEGAWNEQFF.

The rearrangement joins TRBV28 to TRBJ2-3; TCRdb's D call, TRBD1, is unchecked because there is no DNA. Looked up from germline, CDR1 is MDHEN and CDR2 is SYDVKM. This CDR3 is built from 15 residues. This chain's CDR3 is CASSLRGRVTDTQYF. Combining the CDR3 with reference TRBV28 and TRBJ2-3 gives the whole variable domain DVKVTQSSRYLVKRTGEKVFLECVQDMDHENMFWYRQDPGLGLRLIYFSYDVKMKEKGDIPEGYSVSREKKERFSLILESASTNQTSMYLCASSLRGRVTDTQYFGPGTRLTVL.

J is TRBJ1-4 and V is TRBV7-9; TCRdb's D gene call, TRBD1, goes unchecked for lack of DNA. This CDR3 comprises 18 residues. Per the germline V gene, CDR1 is SEHNR and CDR2 is FQNEAQ (reference sequence). The CDR3 spells CASSLALGTTTTNEKLFF.

The chain uses TRBV5-1 and TRBJ2-7. Looked up from germline, CDR1 is SGHRS and CDR2 is YFSETQ. The CDR3 has 13 residues. This CDR3 reads CASSLDWSYEQYF.

The chain has TRBV29-1 and TRBJ2-7; there is no DNA to check the TCRdb D call of TRBD1. Germline values: CDR1 SQVTM, CDR2 ANQGSEA. The CDR3 has 12 amino acids. The CDR3 protein is CSAGMTVYEQYF.

The chain has TRBV29-1 and TRBJ2-7; TCRdb returns TRBD2, unconfirmable since there is no DNA. The CDR3 extends over 11 amino acids. CDR1 is SQVTM and CDR2 is ANQGSEA in the germline V gene. The CDR3 protein is CSVNAGYKQYF.

The chain is built from TRBV5-1 and TRBJ2-7; the TRBD2 assignment by TCRdb is unverifiable without DNA. The germline gives CDR1 SGHRS, CDR2 YFSETQ. This CDR3 is built from 15 residues. CDR3 sequence: CASSLESTSTYEQYF.

The chain carries TRBV12-3 or TRBV12-4 and TRBJ1-3; TCRdb indicates TRBD1, and absent DNA this call remains unverified. The CDR3 loop spans 14 amino acids. The CDR3 loop is CASSPPSSGNTIYF.

The rearrangement uses TRBV6-2 or TRBV6-3 and TRBJ2-5; TCRdb selects TRBD1, and the lack of DNA leaves this call unchecked. Germline V CDR1 and CDR2: MNHEY, SVGEGT. This CDR3 has 14 amino acids. The CDR3 here is CASRRQGWQETQYF.

The chain combines TRBV4-2 with TRBJ2-5; the TRBD2 assignment by TCRdb is unverifiable without DNA. The CDR3 covers 15 residues. Looked up from germline, CDR1 is LGHNA and CDR2 is YNFKEQ. The CDR3 sequence: CASSQDSAQRGTQYF.